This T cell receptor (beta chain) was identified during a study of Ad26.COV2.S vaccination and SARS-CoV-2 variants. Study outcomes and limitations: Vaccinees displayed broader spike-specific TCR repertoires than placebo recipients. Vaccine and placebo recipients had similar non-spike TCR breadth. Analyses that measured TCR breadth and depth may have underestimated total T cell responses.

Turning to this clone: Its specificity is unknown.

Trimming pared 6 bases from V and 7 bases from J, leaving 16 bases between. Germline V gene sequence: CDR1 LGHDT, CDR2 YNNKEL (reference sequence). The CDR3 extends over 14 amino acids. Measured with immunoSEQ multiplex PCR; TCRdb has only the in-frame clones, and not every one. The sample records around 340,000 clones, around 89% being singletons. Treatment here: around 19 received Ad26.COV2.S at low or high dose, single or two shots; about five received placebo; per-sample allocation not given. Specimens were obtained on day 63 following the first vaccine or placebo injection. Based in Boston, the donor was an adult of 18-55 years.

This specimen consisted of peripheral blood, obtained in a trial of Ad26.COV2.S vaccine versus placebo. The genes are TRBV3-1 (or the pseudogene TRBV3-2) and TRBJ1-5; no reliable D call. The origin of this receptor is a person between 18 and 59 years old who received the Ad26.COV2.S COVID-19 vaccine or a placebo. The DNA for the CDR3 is TGTGCCAGCAGTCCAAGTGCAGTCTGGCAGCCCCAGCATTTT. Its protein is CASSPSAVWQPQHF.